This TCR beta chain was recorded in a study of Graves' ophthalmopathy and Graves' hyperthyroidism. CDR3 length equals 15 residues. V dropped 3 bases and J dropped 0 bases, with 11 bases sitting between them. Study-wide points: Separation of ophthalmopathy from stable hyperthyroidism was achieved by a 13-signature model, at roughly 88% sensitivity and approximately 84% specificity. Most expanded clonotypes from thyroid (those above 0.001 frequency) were also found in blood. Prediction of ophthalmopathy progression reached 70.59% sensitivity and around 76% specificity.

From RNA, the CDR3 regions of TCR beta chains were amplified and sequenced. First-round RT-PCR used HTBI primers; second-round multiplex PCR followed. TCRdb passed the multiplex PCR reads through MiXCR, listing each CDR3 protein once. The top ten clones hold around 7% of a sample with some 380,000 distinct CDR3 sequences, roughly 15% of them seen once. On this clonotype: Its specificity is unknown.

PBMCs had their origin in fresh peripheral blood (10 ml). This receptor was taken from a woman aged 18 to 35 with stable Graves' hyperthyroidism. Sequenced sample: peripheral blood. This chain connects TRBV12-3 or TRBV12-4 to TRBJ1-1, with no clear D. CDR3 residues: CASSFRSGLNTEAFF. CDR3 nucleotides: TGTGCCAGCAGTTTCCGGTCCGGACTGAACACTGAAGCTTTCTTT.